This TCR beta chain was captured in a study of T cell responses to AZD1222 COVID-19 vaccine. Study results and caveats: Spike-specific TCR depth and breadth grew after two AZD1222 doses. Most donors were white British and more were female, and clonal diversity was possibly underestimated.

The germline V gene encodes CDR1 GTSNPN and CDR2 SVGIG (reference sequence). CDR3 length equals 14 residues. V was clipped by 5 bases and J by 2 bases; unmatched bases: 6. The protocol was immunoSEQ multiplex PCR, while the TCRdb copy is restricted to in-frame clones and leaves out a portion. Of under 200,000 clones in the sample, just over 90% were seen once. Regarding this clone: What it binds is not known.

Sequences were derived from peripheral blood, sampled on day 0 of AZD1222 vaccination. The rearrangement links TRBV30 to TRBJ1-5; 7 bases map to TRBD1. The receptor comes from an adult in good health. As DNA, the CDR3 is TGTGCCTGGTCCCCCGACAGGGGCAATCAGCCCCAGCATTTT. Amino acids: CAWSPDRGNQPQHF.